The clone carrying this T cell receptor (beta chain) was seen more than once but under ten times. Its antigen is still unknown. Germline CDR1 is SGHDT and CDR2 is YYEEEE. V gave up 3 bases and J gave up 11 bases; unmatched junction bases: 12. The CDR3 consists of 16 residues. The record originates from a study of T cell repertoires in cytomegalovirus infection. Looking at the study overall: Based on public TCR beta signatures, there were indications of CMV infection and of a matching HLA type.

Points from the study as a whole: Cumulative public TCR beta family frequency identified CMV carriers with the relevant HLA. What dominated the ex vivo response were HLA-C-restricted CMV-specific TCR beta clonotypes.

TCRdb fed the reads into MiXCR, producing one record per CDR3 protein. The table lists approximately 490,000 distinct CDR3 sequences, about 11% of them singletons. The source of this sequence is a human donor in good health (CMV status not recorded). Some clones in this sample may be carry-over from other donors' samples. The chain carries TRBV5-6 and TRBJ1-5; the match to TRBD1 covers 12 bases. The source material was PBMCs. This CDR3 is CASSSWGTGGFGAQHF. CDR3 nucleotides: TGTGCCAGCAGCTCCTGGGGGACAGGGGGCTTCGGGGCCCAGCATTTT. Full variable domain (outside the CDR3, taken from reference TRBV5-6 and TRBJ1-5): DAGVTQSPTHLIKTRGQQVTLRCSPKSGHDTVSWYQQALGQGPQFIFQYYEEEERQRGNFPDRFSGHQFPNYSSELNVNALLLGDSALYLCASSSWGTGGFGAQHFGDGTRLSIL.